The 26 T cell receptor beta chains given below trace back to one sample, sequenced in a study of blood T cells in healthy people across ages (dated by TCRdb to the mid-2010s). Libraries were made using 5' RACE. Instrument on record: Illumina HiSeq 2500. A second about 7 to 12 cycle PCR used a sample-barcoded 5' primer and a J-beta primer mix. TCRdb passed the public sequencing reads through fastp at Q25 and MiXCR, retaining productive beta sequences. Each record represents a unique CDR3 protein, reported with the most common genes and DNA among its rows. For this sample there are some 710,000 distinct CDR3 sequences; roughly 20% appear just once. The top ten clones comprise 20% to 25% of the sample. The sequenced material came from blood. The receptors were sampled from a man between 65 and 85 years old in good health.

DNA of the CDR3: TGTGCCAGCGCCTTCGGGACTAGCGCATACAATGAGCAGTTCTTC. This encodes CASAFGTSAYNEQFF. The chain is built from TRBV9 and TRBJ2-5; 10 nucleotides line up with TRBD2. The J call is in doubt because the DNA end fits TRBJ2-1 better. CDR1 SGDLS and CDR2 YYNGEE come from the germline V gene. The CDR3 totals 15 residues.

V and J are TRBV4-1 and TRBJ1-6, with a possible D match to TRBD1 (6 bases). V was shortened by 0 bases and J by 7 bases, with 25 bases between the two germline ends. The CDR3 covers 20 residues. The germline CDR1 and CDR2 sequences are MGHRA and YSYEKL. The CDR3 coding sequence is TGCGCCAGCAGCCAAGATCTCCACCTGTTGGGGGACACCAAAAATTCACCCCTCCACTTT. This codes for CASSQDLHLLGDTKNSPLHF.

This clonotype was observed a handful of times. The V call is TRBV11-2, the J call TRBJ2-1; 10 positions agree with TRBD2. Germline trimming cut 1 base from V and 16 bases from J; bases unmatched to any gene: 7. The CDR3 sequence is 13 residues long. Germline V gene data show CDR1 as SGHAT and CDR2 as FQNNGV. The CDR3 here is CASSLAASGSKFF. The CDR3 DNA reads TGTGCCAGCAGCTTAGCGGCTAGCGGGAGCAAATTCTTC. Full variable domain (outside the CDR3, taken from reference TRBV11-2 and TRBJ2-1): EAGVAQSPRYKIIEKRQSVAFWCNPISGHATLYWYQQILGQGPKLLIQFQNNGVVDDSQLPKDRFSAERLKGVDSTLKIQPAKLEDSAVYLCASSLAASGSKFFGPGTRLTVL.

This rearrangement joins TRBV11-3 to TRBJ2-1; D is perhaps TRBD2 (8 bases). Germline assignment: CDR1 SGHNT and CDR2 YENEEA. V was cut by 5 bases and J by 13 bases, with 15 bases left in between. The CDR3 spans 12 residues. The CDR3 is CASSPGGTSQFF. CDR3 DNA: TGTGCCAGCAGCCCAGGGGGGACTAGTCAGTTCTTC.

CDR3 residues: CASSTETGSTGELFF. CDR3 bases: TGTGCCAGCAGTACGGAGACAGGGTCAACCGGGGAGCTGTTTTTT. This chain joins TRBV2 and TRBJ2-2; 7 bases line up with TRBD1. CDR1 is SNHLY, CDR2 FYNNEI, per germline. The CDR3 has 15 residues. The V gene end was trimmed by 5 bases and the J gene end by 5 bases; junction bases not matched to a gene: 8.

This clonotype was seen repeatedly, ten times or more. The gene calls are TRBV12-3 or TRBV12-4 and TRBJ1-5; D call uncertain. This CDR3 region has 14 residues. Trimming cost V 7 bases and J 5 bases, with 15 bases left between them. Here the CDR3 reads CASTLGLLHQPQHF. The DNA of the CDR3 is TGTGCCAGCACCCTCGGACTTTTGCATCAGCCCCAGCATTTT.

The table lists this clonotype with a few counts. A read error may account for a junction end that differs from germline. The J gene is TRBJ2-3, the V gene TRBV28; either TRBD1 or TRBD2 may fit D (5 bases each). CDR3 length: 12 amino acids. Germline V gene sequence: CDR1 MDHEN, CDR2 SYDVKM. The CDR3 sequence: CASSFGAPTQYF. The DNA for the CDR3 is TGTGCCAGTAGTTTCGGGGCACCGACGCAGTATTTT.

This rearrangement joins TRBV5-1 to TRBJ2-5, with D possibly being TRBD1 (6 bases). Germline values: CDR1 SGHRS, CDR2 YFSETQ. V was clipped by 4 bases and J by 5 bases, with 18 bases between them. This CDR3 comprises 15 residues. The CDR3 reads CASSLIQGSGETQYF. CDR3 nucleotides: TGCGCCAGCAGCCTGATACAGGGATCAGGGGAGACCCAGTACTTC.

This clonotype was picked up many times. The chain has TRBV6-1 and TRBJ1-3, with D unresolved. V lost 4 bases to trimming and J lost 2 bases, with 6 bases between them. The CDR3 contains 13 residues. Germline V gene data show CDR1 as MNHNS and CDR2 as SASEGT. The CDR3 reads CASSGVTGNTIYF. CDR3 DNA: TGTGCCAGCAGTGGAGTCACTGGAAACACCATATATTTT.

This clonotype was picked up a small number of times. The chain couples TRBV20-1 to TRBJ1-1; no firm D call. CDR1 and CDR2 from the germline V gene are DFQATT and SNEGSKA (reference sequence). V lost 3 bases to trimming and J lost 4 bases, with 6 bases between them. The CDR3 covers 11 residues. The CDR3 region has the DNA TGCAGTGCTAGGCCGGGCACTGAAGCTTTCTTT. Its protein product is CSARPGTEAFF.

This clonotype was observed a handful of times. V gene TRBV5-1 combines with J gene TRBJ2-3; tentatively, D is TRBD2 (5 bases). Germline assignment: CDR1 SGHRS and CDR2 YFSETQ. The CDR3 length is 15 residues. V shed 4 bases and J shed 9 bases, with 21 bases lying between them. The DNA for the CDR3 is TGCGCCAGCAGCATGGACGGGAATCGATACGAAACGCAGTATTTT. Amino acids: CASSMDGNRYETQYF.

This clonotype was observed a few times. The V call is TRBV29-1, the J call TRBJ2-4; no firm D call. Per germline, CDR1 SQVTM and CDR2 ANQGSEA. This CDR3 has 11 residues. V was cut by 4 bases and J by 13 bases, with 14 bases left in between. As DNA, the CDR3 is TGCAGCGTTGTGGTGTTTAGGGTCCAGTACTTC. Translating gives CSVVVFRVQYF. The variable domain in full, completed from reference TRBV29-1 and TRBJ2-4, reads SAVISQKPSRDICQRGTSLTIQCQVDSQVTMMFWYRQQPGQSLTLIATANQGSEATYESGFVIDKFPISRPNLTFSTLTVSNMSPEDSSIYLCSVVVFRVQYFGAGTRLSVL.

This clonotype has a handful of counts. V and J are TRBV10-3 and TRBJ1-2; TRBD1 might be the D (6 bases). Deletions cut 4 bases from V and 4 bases from J, with 19 bases between. This CDR3 is built from 16 residues. From germline, CDR1 is ENHRY and CDR2 SYGVKD. CDR3 DNA sequence: TGTGCCATCAGTGGGGGGCCAGGGAGAGACTCCTATGGCTACACCTTC. Its protein product is CAISGGPGRDSYGYTF.

This clonotype was counted many times. This chain connects TRBV29-1 to TRBJ1-1; D might be TRBD1 (6 bases). Trimming shortened V by 7 bases and J by 5 bases, and 8 bases separated the two germline ends. CDR1 is SQVTM, CDR2 ANQGSEA, per germline. The CDR3 has 10 amino acids. This CDR3 is CSAGETEAFF. CDR3 DNA sequence: TGCAGCGCAGGGGAGACTGAAGCTTTCTTT.

The rearrangement links TRBV29-1 to TRBJ2-1; D remains ambiguous. Germline CDR1 reads SQVTM; CDR2 reads ANQGSEA. The CDR3 contains 15 residues. The CDR3 sequence: CSVLAFRGGDNEQFF. The CDR3 bases are TGCAGTGTTCTCGCGTTCAGAGGCGGAGACAATGAGCAGTTCTTC.

The chain is built from TRBV7-9 and TRBJ1-6; 7 bases map to TRBD1. J gave up 4 bases and V 5 bases, and 2 bases lay outside the gene matches. This CDR3 region has 14 residues. Per the germline V gene, CDR1 is SEHNR and CDR2 is FQNEAQ (reference sequence). The DNA of the CDR3 is TGTGCCAGCAGCACGGGACAGTATAATTCACCCCTCCACTTT. Amino acid sequence: CASSTGQYNSPLHF.

The rearrangement links TRBV12-3 or TRBV12-4 to TRBJ2-5; D perhaps matches TRBD1 (6 bases). The CDR3 loop spans 15 amino acids. V was trimmed by 5 bases and J by 5 bases, leaving 18 bases between them. In DNA form, the CDR3 reads TGTGCCAGCAGTCTCCTAGCCTTGGGGGCGGAGACCCAGTACTTC. This encodes CASSLLALGAETQYF.

The V gene is TRBV4-1, the J gene TRBJ2-1; 11 bases align to TRBD1. The CDR3 spans 15 residues. Germline lookup yields CDR1 MGHRA and CDR2 YSYEKL. V was pared by 4 bases and J by 7 bases, with 6 bases of the junction left unmatched. The CDR3 region is CASSPRDRGRNEQFF. CDR3 sequence (DNA): TGCGCCAGCAGCCCCCGGGACAGGGGGAGGAATGAGCAGTTCTTC.

This clonotype has just a few counts. The rearrangement uses TRBV12-3 or TRBV12-4 and TRBJ2-1; TRBD2 matches 8 bases. The length of the CDR3 is 17 residues. The junction had 14 bases not matched to a gene; V was cut back by 6 bases and J by 4 bases. The CDR3: CASSGSPIAGRYNEQFF. CDR3 nucleotides: TGTGCCAGCAGCGGATCGCCTATAGCGGGAAGATACAATGAGCAGTTCTTC.

The chain couples TRBV6-1 to TRBJ2-7, with D maybe TRBD1 (5 bases). This CDR3 is built from 15 residues. Trimming took 6 bases from V and 3 from J, leaving 18 bases between them. In germline, CDR1 is MNHNS, CDR2 SASEGT. The CDR3 loop is CASRQTVAGYYEQYF. The CDR3 DNA is TGTGCCAGCAGACAGACAGTAGCAGGGTACTACGAGCAGTACTTC.

In its sample, this clonotype was seen many times. The genes are TRBV5-1 and TRBJ1-1; TRBD1 agrees at 7 bases. The CDR3 consists of 14 residues. CDR1 is SGHRS, CDR2 YFSETQ, per germline. The ends lost 0 bases at V and 1 base at J; junction bases unmatched: 0. The CDR3 DNA follows: TGCGCCAGCAGCTTGGGGGACAGGAACACTGAAGCTTTCTTT. This codes for CASSLGDRNTEAFF.

This clonotype turned up a few times. This chain connects TRBV11-2 to TRBJ1-1; no definite D call. The CDR3 has 12 residues. From germline, CDR1 is SGHAT and CDR2 FQNNGV. V lost 1 base and J lost 11, with 11 bases in between. The CDR3 DNA reads TGTGCCAGCAGCTTAGGCCGCTTTCGGGCTTTCTTT. Its protein product is CASSLGRFRAFF.

The chain uses TRBV6-1 and TRBJ2-1; 8 bases align to TRBD2. The germline CDR1 and CDR2 sequences are MNHNS and SASEGT. J lost 8 bases, V lost 1 base, and 10 bases had no gene match. The CDR3 contains 16 residues. The CDR3 DNA follows: TGTGCCAGCAGTGAAGTGCTACGGGGGGGCAGGGATGAGCAGTTCTTC. Its protein product is CASSEVLRGGRDEQFF.

The chain combines TRBV10-2 with TRBJ1-2; 7 bases agree with TRBD1. Looked up from germline, CDR1 is WSHSY and CDR2 is SAAADI. V shed 6 bases, J shed 6 bases, and the junction held 7 bases outside the gene matches. The CDR3 has 13 amino acids. This CDR3 reads CASSARQGNGYTF. The CDR3 region has the DNA TGCGCCAGCAGCGCCAGACAGGGAAATGGCTACACCTTC.

This clonotype was counted only a few times. The J gene is TRBJ2-1, the V gene TRBV27, with 7 bases that match TRBD2. The CDR3 loop spans 15 amino acids. Trimming cost V 4 bases and J 5 bases; bases outside gene matches: 8. Germline V gene lookup returns CDR1 MNHEY and CDR2 SMNVEV (reference sequence). CDR3 nucleotide sequence: TGTGCCAGCAGTTGGGAGGGGCGAAACCACAATGAGCAGTTCTTC. Protein product: CASSWEGRNHNEQFF.

This clonotype was picked up a small number of times. V is TRBV20-1 and J is TRBJ1-1, with a weak D call TRBD1 (5 bases). The CDR3 runs 14 residues. Germline V gene data show CDR1 as DFQATT and CDR2 as SNEGSKA (reference sequence). Trimming removed 1 base from V and 2 bases from J, with 11 bases in between. CDR3: CSARGDGRNTEAFF. DNA of the CDR3: TGCAGTGCTAGAGGGGACGGAAGAAACACTGAAGCTTTCTTT.